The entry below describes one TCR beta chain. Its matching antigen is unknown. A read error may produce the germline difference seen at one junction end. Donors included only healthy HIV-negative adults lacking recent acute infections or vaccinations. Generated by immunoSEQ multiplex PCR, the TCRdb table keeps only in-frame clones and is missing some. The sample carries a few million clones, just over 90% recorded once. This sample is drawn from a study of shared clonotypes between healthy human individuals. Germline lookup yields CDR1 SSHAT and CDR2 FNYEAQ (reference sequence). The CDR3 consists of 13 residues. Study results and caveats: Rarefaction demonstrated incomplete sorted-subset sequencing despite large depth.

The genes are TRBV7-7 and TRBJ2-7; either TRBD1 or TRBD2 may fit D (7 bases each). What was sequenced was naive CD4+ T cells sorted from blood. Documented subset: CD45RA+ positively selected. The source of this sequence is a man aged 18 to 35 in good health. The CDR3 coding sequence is TGTGCTAGCAGCCAGGGAGGGGGCAGGGAGCAGTACTTC. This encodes CASSQGGGREQYF.